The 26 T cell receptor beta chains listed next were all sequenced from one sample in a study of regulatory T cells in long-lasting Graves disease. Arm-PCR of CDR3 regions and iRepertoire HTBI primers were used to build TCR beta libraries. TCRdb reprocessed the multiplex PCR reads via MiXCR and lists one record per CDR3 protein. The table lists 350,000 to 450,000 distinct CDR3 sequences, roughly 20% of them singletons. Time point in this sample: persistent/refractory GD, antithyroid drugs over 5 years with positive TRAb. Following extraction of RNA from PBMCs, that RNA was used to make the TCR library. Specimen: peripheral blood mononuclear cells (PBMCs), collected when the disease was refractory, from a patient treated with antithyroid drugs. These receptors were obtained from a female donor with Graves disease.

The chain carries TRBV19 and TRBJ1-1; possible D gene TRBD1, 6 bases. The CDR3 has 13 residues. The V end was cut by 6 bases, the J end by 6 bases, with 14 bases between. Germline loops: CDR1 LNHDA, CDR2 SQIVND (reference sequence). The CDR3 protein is CASSIQGAAEAFF. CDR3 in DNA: TGTGCCAGTAGCATACAGGGTGCCGCTGAAGCTTTCTTT.

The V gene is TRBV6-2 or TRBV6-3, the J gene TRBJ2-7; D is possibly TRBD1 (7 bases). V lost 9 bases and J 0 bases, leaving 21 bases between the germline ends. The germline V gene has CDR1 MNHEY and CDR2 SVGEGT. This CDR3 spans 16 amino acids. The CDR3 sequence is CASRSTGTAGSYEQYF. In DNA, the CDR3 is TGTGCCAGTCGCTCGACCGGGACAGCGGGCTCCTACGAGCAGTACTTC.

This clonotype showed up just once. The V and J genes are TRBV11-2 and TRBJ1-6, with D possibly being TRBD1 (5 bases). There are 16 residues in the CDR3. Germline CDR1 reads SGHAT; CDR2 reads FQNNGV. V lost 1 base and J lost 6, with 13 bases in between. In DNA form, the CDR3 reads TGTGCCAGCAGCTTAGGCGCGGGACGGATTAATTCACCCCTCCACTTT. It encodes CASSLGAGRINSPLHF.

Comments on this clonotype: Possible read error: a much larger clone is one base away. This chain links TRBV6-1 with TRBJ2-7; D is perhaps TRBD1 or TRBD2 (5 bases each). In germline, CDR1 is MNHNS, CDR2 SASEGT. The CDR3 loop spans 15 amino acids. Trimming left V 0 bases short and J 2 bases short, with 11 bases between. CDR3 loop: CASSEAGRIPYEQYF. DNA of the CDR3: TGTGCCAGCAGTGAAGCGGGACGGATCCCCTACGAGCAGTACTTC.

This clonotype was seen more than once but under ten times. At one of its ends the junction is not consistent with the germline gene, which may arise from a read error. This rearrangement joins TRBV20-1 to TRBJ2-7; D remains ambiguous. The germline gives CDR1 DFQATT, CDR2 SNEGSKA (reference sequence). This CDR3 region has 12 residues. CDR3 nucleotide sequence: TGCAGTGCCAGAGATCTGATCTACGAGCAGTACTTC. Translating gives CSARDLIYEQYF.

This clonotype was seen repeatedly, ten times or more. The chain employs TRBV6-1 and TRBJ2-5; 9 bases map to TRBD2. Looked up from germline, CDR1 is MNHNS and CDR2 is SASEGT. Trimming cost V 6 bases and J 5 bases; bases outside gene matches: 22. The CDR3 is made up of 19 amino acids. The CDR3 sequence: CASRITENRLAEDRETQYF. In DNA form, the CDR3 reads TGTGCCAGCAGAATCACCGAAAATCGACTAGCGGAGGATAGGGAGACCCAGTACTTC.

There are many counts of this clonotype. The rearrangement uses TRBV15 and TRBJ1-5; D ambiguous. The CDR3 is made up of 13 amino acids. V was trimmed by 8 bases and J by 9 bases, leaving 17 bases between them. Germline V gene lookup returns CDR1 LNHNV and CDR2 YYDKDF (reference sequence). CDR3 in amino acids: CATAEEEVRPQHF. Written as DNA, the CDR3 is TGTGCCACCGCTGAGGAGGAGGTACGGCCCCAGCATTTT.

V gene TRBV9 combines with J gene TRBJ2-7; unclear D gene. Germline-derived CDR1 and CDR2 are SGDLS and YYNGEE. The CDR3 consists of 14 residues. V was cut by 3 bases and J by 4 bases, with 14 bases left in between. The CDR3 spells CASSAGRNSYEQYF. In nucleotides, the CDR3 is TGTGCCAGCAGCGCGGGCAGGAACTCTTACGAGCAGTACTTC.

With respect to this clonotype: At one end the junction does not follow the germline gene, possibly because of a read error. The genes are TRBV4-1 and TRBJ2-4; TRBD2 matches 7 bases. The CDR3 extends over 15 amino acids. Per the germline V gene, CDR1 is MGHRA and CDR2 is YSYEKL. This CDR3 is CASSQDSGGSFGPHF. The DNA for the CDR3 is TGCGCCAGCAGCCAAGATTCGGGCGGGAGCTTCGGGCCGCACTTC.

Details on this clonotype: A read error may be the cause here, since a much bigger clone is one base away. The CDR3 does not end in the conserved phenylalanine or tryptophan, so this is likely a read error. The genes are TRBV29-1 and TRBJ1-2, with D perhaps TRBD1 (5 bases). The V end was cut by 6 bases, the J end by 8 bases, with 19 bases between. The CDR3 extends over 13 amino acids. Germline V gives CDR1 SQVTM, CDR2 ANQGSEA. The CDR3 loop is CSVVGRLSGGYTI. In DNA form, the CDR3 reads TGCAGCGTCGTGGGACGGCTATCGGGCGGCTACACCATC.

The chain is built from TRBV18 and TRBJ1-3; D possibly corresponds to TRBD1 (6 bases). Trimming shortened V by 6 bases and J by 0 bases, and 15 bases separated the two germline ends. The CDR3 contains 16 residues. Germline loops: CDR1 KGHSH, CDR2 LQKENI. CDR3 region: CASSTRTEVSGNTIYF. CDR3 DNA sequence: TGTGCCAGCTCGACCCGGACAGAAGTCTCTGGAAACACCATATATTTT.

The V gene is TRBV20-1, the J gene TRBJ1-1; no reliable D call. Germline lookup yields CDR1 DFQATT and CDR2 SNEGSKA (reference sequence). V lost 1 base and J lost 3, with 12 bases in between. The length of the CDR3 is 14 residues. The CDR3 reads CSARGGRGDTEAFF. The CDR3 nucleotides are TGCAGTGCTAGAGGCGGCCGCGGGGACACTGAAGCTTTCTTT.

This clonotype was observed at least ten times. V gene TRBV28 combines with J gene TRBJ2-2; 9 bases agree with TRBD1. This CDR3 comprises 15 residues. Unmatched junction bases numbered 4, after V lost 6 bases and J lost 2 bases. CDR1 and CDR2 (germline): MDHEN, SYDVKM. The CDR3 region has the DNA TGTGCCAGCAGCCCGGGACAGGGTAACACCGGGGAGCTGTTTTTT. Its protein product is CASSPGQGNTGELFF.

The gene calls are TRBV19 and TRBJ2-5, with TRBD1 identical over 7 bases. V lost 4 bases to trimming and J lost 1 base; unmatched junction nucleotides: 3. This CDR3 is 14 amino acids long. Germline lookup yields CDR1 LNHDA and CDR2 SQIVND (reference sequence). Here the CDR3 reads CASSRDRLQETQYF. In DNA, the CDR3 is TGTGCCAGTAGTAGGGACAGACTCCAAGAGACCCAGTACTTC.

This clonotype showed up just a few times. CDR3 in DNA: TGCGCCAGCAGCCTCTTTATTGGCGGTAACTATGGCTACACCTTC. Translation: CASSLFIGGNYGYTF. V and J are TRBV4-1 and TRBJ1-2; D gene unclear. This CDR3 has 15 residues. Germline V gene lookup returns CDR1 MGHRA and CDR2 YSYEKL. Trimming left V 4 bases short and J 1 base short, with 13 bases between.

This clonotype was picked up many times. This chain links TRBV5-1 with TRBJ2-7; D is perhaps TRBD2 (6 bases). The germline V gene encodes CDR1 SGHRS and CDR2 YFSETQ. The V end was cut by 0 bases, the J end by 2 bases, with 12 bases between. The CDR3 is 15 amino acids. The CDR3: CASSLDGGATYEQYF. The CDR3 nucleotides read TGCGCCAGCAGCTTGGATGGAGGGGCTACCTACGAGCAGTACTTC.

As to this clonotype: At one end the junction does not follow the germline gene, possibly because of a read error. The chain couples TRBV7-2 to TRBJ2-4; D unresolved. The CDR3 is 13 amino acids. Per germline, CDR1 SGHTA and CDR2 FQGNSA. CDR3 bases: TGTGCCAGCAGCTTAGCTTTGGCCCCCAGATCTAGCTTC. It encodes CASSLALAPRSSF.

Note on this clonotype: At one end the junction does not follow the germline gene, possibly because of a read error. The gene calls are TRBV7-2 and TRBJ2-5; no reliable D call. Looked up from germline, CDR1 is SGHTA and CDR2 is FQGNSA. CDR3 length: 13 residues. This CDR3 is CAGSLTDQETQYF. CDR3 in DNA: TGTGCCGGCAGCTTAACGGATCAAGAGACCCAGTACTTC. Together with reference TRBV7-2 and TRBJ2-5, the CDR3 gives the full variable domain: GAGVSQSPSNKVTEKGKDVELRCDPISGHTALYWYRQSLGQGLEFLIYFQGNSAPDKSGLPSDRFSAERTGGSVSTLTIQRTQQEDSAVYLCAGSLTDQETQYFGPGTRLLVL.

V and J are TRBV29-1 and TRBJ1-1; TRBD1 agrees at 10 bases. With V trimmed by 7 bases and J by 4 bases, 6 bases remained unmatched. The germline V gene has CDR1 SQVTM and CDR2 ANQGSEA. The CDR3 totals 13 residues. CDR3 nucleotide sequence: TGCAGCGCGACAGGGGGCATTGGCACTGAAGCTTTCTTT. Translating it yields CSATGGIGTEAFF.

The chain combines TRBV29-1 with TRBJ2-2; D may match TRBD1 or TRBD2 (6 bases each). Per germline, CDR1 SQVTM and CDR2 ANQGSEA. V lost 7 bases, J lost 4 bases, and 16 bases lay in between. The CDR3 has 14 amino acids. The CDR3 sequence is CSAYGGRATGELFF. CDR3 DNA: TGCAGCGCCTACGGGGGCAGGGCCACCGGGGAGCTGTTTTTT.

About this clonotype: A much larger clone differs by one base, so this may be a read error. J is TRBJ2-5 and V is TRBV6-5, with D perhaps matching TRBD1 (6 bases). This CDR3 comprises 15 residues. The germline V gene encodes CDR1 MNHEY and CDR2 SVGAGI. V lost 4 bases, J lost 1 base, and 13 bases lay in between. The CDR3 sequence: CASSCTGSAQETQYF. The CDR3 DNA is TGTGCCAGCAGTTGCACAGGGTCGGCCCAAGAGACCCAGTACTTC.

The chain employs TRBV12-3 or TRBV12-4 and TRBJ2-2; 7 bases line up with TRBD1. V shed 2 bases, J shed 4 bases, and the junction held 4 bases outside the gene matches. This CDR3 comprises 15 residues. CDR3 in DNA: TGTGCCAGCAGTTTAAGGGGGCTGGGCACCGGGGAGCTGTTTTTT. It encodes CASSLRGLGTGELFF.

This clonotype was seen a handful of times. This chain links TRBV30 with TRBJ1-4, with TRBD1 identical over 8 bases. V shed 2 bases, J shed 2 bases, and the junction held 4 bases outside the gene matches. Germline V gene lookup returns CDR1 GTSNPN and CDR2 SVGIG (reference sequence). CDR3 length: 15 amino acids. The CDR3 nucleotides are TGTGCCTGGAGTCCTGGGGACAGGACTAATGAAAAACTGTTTTTT. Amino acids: CAWSPGDRTNEKLFF.

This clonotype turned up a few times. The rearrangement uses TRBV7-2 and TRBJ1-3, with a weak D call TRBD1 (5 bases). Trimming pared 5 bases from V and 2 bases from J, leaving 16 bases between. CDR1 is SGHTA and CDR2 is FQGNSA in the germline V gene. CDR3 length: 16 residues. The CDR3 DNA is TGTGCCAGCAGCCCGAGCAGGGTTCGGCCTGGAAACACCATATATTTT. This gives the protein CASSPSRVRPGNTIYF.

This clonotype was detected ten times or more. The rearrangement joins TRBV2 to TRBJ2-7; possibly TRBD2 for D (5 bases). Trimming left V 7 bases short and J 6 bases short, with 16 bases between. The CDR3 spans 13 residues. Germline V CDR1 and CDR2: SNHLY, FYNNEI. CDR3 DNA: TGTGCCAGCAACCCAGCGGCCTCCCTCGAGCAGTACTTC. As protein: CASNPAASLEQYF. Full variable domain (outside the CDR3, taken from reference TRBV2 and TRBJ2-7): EPEVTQTPSHQVTQMGQEVILRCVPISNHLYFYWYRQILGQKVEFLVSFYNNEISEKSEIFDDQFSVERPDGSNFTLKIRSTKLEDSAMYFCASNPAASLEQYFGPGTRLTVT.

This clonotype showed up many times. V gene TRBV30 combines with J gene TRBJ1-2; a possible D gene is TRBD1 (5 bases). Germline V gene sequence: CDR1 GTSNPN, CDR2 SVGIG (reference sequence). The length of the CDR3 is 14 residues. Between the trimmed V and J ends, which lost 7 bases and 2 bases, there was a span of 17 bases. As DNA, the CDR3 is TGTGCCTTCCCGCGGGGGTTCTCCAACTATGGCTACACCTTC. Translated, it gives CAFPRGFSNYGYTF.